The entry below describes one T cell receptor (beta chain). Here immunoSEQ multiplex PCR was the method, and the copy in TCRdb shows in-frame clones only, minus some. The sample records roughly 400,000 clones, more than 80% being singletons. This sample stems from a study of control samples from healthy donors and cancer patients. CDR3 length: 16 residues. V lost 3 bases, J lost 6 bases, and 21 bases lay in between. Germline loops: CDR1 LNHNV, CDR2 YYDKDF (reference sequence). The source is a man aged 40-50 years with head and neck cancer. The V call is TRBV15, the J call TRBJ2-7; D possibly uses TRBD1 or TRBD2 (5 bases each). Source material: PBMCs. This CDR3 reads CATSSELLGVGGEQYF. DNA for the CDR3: TGTGCCACCAGCAGTGAACTTTTAGGGGTCGGAGGCGAGCAGTACTTC.